This TCR beta chain was recovered during a study of siplizumab effects on memory and regulatory T cells. General study findings and limits: The alloreactive clones that mapped to unstimulated subsets made up only a minor fraction. With siplizumab, cumulative frequency of CD4+ memory-derived alloreactive sequences dropped significantly.

Clones were sequenced by immunoSEQ multiplex PCR, and TCRdb holds only the in-frame ones, with some missing. The sample lists 99,000 or so clones, approximately 94% seen once, with about 0.34% in the top ten. Germline CDR1 reads MGHRA; CDR2 reads YSYEKL. CDR3 length: 14 amino acids. Deletions cut 0 bases from V and 2 bases from J, with 8 bases between. A word on this clone: No antigen is known for it.

Sample: CD4+ T cells sorted from blood. The rearrangement uses TRBV4-1 and TRBJ2-7; the D is unclear. The clonotype was recovered from a human donor in good health. In nucleotides, the CDR3 is TGCGCCAGCAGCCAAGATTGGGCAGCCTACGAGCAGTACTTC. It translates to CASSQDWAAYEQYF.